This T cell receptor beta chain comes out of a study of blood T cell repertoires in COVID-19. Study context: The samples span acute and convalescent COVID-19 from the United States, Italy and Spain. Sample material is recorded as cDNA or gDNA derived from T cells, B-cell-depleted T cells, or PBMCs.

V lost 4 bases and J lost 3; bases outside the gene matches: 13. This CDR3 is 17 amino acids long. CDR1 and CDR2 (germline): SGHRS, YFSETQ. Original processing notes: Estimation of nucleated cell counts was performed using reference gene primer amplification. The protocol was immunoSEQ multiplex PCR, while the TCRdb copy is restricted to in-frame clones and leaves out a portion. Clonal size and the V and J genes are those of that table, whereas D and trimming came from the DNA. The sample carries 60,000 to 85,000 clones, roughly 80% recorded once. The clonotype was recovered from an elderly man with acute or convalescent COVID-19. The material sequenced was peripheral blood. The chain couples TRBV5-1 to TRBJ1-1; 9 bases line up with TRBD1. CDR3 residues: CASSPYGTGYTDTEAFF. The CDR3 DNA is TGCGCCAGCAGCCCTTACGGGACAGGGTATACGGACACTGAAGCTTTCTTT.